Shown below are 19 T cell receptor beta chains from a single sample sequenced in a study of cytomegalovirus exposure and HLA in healthy donors. Researchers ran the PCR with 60 Vbeta and 13 Jbeta primers. Here immunoSEQ multiplex PCR was the method, and the copy in TCRdb shows in-frame clones only, minus some. The table records about 200,000 clones, about 72% of them present only once. The sample taken for sequencing was PBMCs. The source is a male donor in good health and CMV-seronegative.

The chain uses TRBV5-4 and TRBJ2-1; D is possibly TRBD1 (7 bases). This CDR3 has 14 amino acids. Germline V gene data show CDR1 as SGHNT and CDR2 as YYREEE (reference sequence). V lost 2 bases, J lost 5 bases, and 11 bases lay in between. CDR3 in DNA: TGTGCCAGCAGCTTCGGAGGGGGCGACAATGAGCAGTTCTTC. It translates to CASSFGGGDNEQFF.

This rearrangement joins TRBV5-4 to TRBJ1-1; the match to TRBD1 covers 10 bases. With V trimmed by 3 bases and J by 9 bases, 17 bases remained unmatched. The V gene's germline CDR1 is SGHNT and CDR2 YYREEE (reference sequence). This CDR3 comprises 17 residues. As DNA, the CDR3 is TGTGCCAGCAGCTCCTCAGCCGGGACAGGGGTAGGGGTGAAAGCTTTCTTT. Translated, it gives CASSSSAGTGVGVKAFF.

The chain has TRBV6-5 and TRBJ2-3; 7 bases fit TRBD2. This CDR3 has 14 residues. The germline gives CDR1 MNHEY, CDR2 SVGAGI. V lost 6 bases to trimming and J lost 0 bases; unmatched junction nucleotides: 3. In DNA, the CDR3 is TGTGCCAGCAGCTGGGGGGGTAGCACAGATACGCAGTATTTT. It yields the protein CASSWGGSTDTQYF.

There are a few counts of this clone. The rearrangement uses TRBV19 and TRBJ2-1; 7 nucleotides agree with TRBD2. Germline loops: CDR1 LNHDA, CDR2 SQIVND (reference sequence). This CDR3 has 15 residues. J lost 3 bases, V lost 3 bases, and 5 bases had no gene match. In DNA, the CDR3 is TGTGCCAGTAGTATTCCGACTAGCAGCTACAATGAGCAGTTCTTC. It translates to CASSIPTSSYNEQFF.

This sequence joins TRBV7-6 and TRBJ2-1, with a weak D call TRBD2 (5 bases). V was trimmed by 5 bases and J by 1 base, leaving 12 bases between them. The length of the CDR3 is 15 residues. CDR1 and CDR2 (germline): SGHVS, FNYEAQ. The CDR3: CASSPLSGSYNEQFF. CDR3 DNA sequence: TGTGCCAGCAGCCCCCTGTCGGGGTCCTACAATGAGCAGTTCTTC.

The chain joins TRBV27 to TRBJ2-5, with D unclear. V lost 0 bases and J 3 bases, leaving 8 bases between the germline ends. From germline, CDR1 is MNHEY and CDR2 SMNVEV (reference sequence). The CDR3 covers 14 residues. CDR3 sequence reads: CASSLSRLKETQYF. CDR3 DNA sequence: TGTGCCAGCAGTTTATCGAGACTTAAAGAGACCCAGTACTTC.

V usage is TRBV5-4 and J usage is TRBJ2-5; 7 nucleotides align to TRBD2. Germline V CDR1 and CDR2: SGHNT, YYREEE (reference sequence). The CDR3 runs to 16 residues. The V and J ends lost 4 bases and 2 bases, in that order; junction bases with no gene match: 11. This CDR3 reads CASSLRGGANQETQYF. Here the CDR3 DNA reads TGTGCCAGCAGCCTACGGGGAGGGGCGAATCAAGAGACCCAGTACTTC. The full variable domain, rest sourced from reference TRBV5-4 and TRBJ2-5, is ETGVTQSPTHLIKTRGQQVTLRCSSQSGHNTVSWYQQALGQGPQFIFQYYREEENGRGNFPPRFSGLQFPNYSSELNVNALELDDSALYLCASSLRGGANQETQYFGPGTRLLVL.

This clone has more than one count but fewer than ten. The gene calls are TRBV6-5 and TRBJ2-1, with TRBD2 matching 7 bases. Germline values: CDR1 MNHEY, CDR2 SVGAGI. V dropped 2 bases and J dropped 9; count of bases not matched to a gene: 13. This CDR3 is built from 16 residues. The CDR3 protein is CASSYLSTRSGIEQFF. For the CDR3, the DNA is TGTGCCAGCAGTTACCTCTCTACTAGAAGCGGGATTGAGCAGTTCTTC.

This sequence joins TRBV7-2 and TRBJ2-7; 9 positions match TRBD1. CDR1 is SGHTA, CDR2 FQGNSA, per germline. CDR3 size: 15 residues. J gave up 2 bases and V 6 bases, and 8 bases lay outside the gene matches. The CDR3 nucleotides are TGTGCCAGCAGTCGGACAGGGGTTCGGACCTACGAGCAGTACTTC. It encodes CASSRTGVRTYEQYF.

In regard to this clone: Other DNA sequences in the sample encode the same CDR3. The CDR3 loop is CASSRLAGGSSYNEQFF. The CDR3 DNA reads TGCGCCAGCAGTCGGCTAGCGGGGGGAAGCTCCTACAATGAGCAGTTCTTC. The chain links TRBV10-1 to TRBJ2-1; 11 bases match TRBD2. The CDR3 runs 17 residues. Germline V gives CDR1 WNHNN, CDR2 SYGVQD (reference sequence). Trimming removed 5 bases from V and 0 bases from J; junction bases left unmatched: 6.

About this clone: At one end the junction does not follow the germline gene, possibly because of a read error. The V call is TRBV7-9, the J call TRBJ2-1; TRBD1 matches at 7 bases. The CDR3 length is 12 residues. Per germline, CDR1 SEHNR and CDR2 FQNEAQ (reference sequence). The CDR3 protein is CSSSTGVTEQFF. For the CDR3, the DNA is TGTTCCAGCAGCACAGGGGTTACTGAGCAGTTCTTC.

The rearrangement links TRBV27 to TRBJ2-3, with D possibly TRBD2 on 6 matching bases. The V gene lost 8 bases and the J gene lost 4 bases, with 10 bases spanning the gap. The CDR3 has 12 amino acids. CDR1 and CDR2 (germline): MNHEY, SMNVEV (reference sequence). CDR3 in amino acids: CASSGRSDTQYF. The CDR3 DNA reads as TGTGCCAGCTCGGGGAGGTCAGATACGCAGTATTTT.

In this sample, this clone turned up a few times. The chain recombines TRBV6-5 with TRBJ1-6; D is possibly TRBD1 (6 bases). Germline V gene lookup returns CDR1 MNHEY and CDR2 SVGAGI. Trimming shortened V by 6 bases and J by 8 bases, and 14 bases separated the two germline ends. This CDR3 has 14 amino acids. In DNA, the CDR3 is TGTGCCAGCAGAGTTACAGAGGGGGATTCACCCCTCCACTTT. Its protein is CASRVTEGDSPLHF.

The chain links TRBV6-1 to TRBJ2-7; 7 nucleotides align to TRBD2. CDR1 is MNHNS and CDR2 is SASEGT in the germline V gene. J was trimmed by 3 bases and V by 11 bases; bases with no gene match: 10. The CDR3 covers 13 residues. CDR3 sequence reads: CASGEGINYEQYF. The CDR3 coding sequence is TGTGCCTCTGGGGAGGGGATAAACTACGAGCAGTACTTC.

This clone has a single count. This rearrangement joins TRBV19 to TRBJ2-1, with TRBD2 matching over 7 bases. V lost 5 bases to trimming and J lost 3 bases; unmatched junction nucleotides: 10. From germline, CDR1 is LNHDA and CDR2 SQIVND (reference sequence). This CDR3 region has 16 residues. This chain's CDR3 is CASSSPSGIYYNEQFF. The CDR3 coding sequence is TGTGCCAGTAGTTCCCCTAGCGGAATCTACTACAATGAGCAGTTCTTC.

V gene TRBV30 combines with J gene TRBJ2-2; 9 nucleotides line up with TRBD2. This CDR3 spans 15 amino acids. Germline-derived CDR1 and CDR2 are GTSNPN and SVGIG (reference sequence). Trimming at V came to 5 bases and at J to 1 base, leaving 5 bases not matched to a gene. This CDR3 reads CAWLRLAENTGELFF. CDR3 coding DNA: TGTGCCTGGCTCAGACTAGCGGAGAACACCGGGGAGCTGTTTTTT.

This clone was seen only a few times. Other DNA sequences of this sample code for an identical CDR3. This chain uses TRBV28 with TRBJ2-7; 14 bases line up with TRBD2. Germline CDR1 MDHEN, CDR2 SYDVKM. The CDR3 has 15 amino acids. The V and J ends lost 5 bases and 3 bases, in that order; junction bases with no gene match: 3. The CDR3 bases are TGTGCCAGCAGTCCCGGGACTAGCGGGAGCTACGAGCAGTACTTC. Its protein is CASSPGTSGSYEQYF.

V usage is TRBV27 and J usage is TRBJ2-1; D not resolved. V was clipped by 4 bases and J by 3 bases, with 10 bases between them. Germline lookup yields CDR1 MNHEY and CDR2 SMNVEV (reference sequence). This CDR3 contains 14 residues. The CDR3, as DNA: TGTGCCAGCAGTTCAGACTGGTACTACAATGAGCAGTTCTTC. Amino acids: CASSSDWYYNEQFF.

The V call is TRBV5-1, the J call TRBJ2-5, with 8 bases matching TRBD2. In germline, CDR1 is SGHRS, CDR2 YFSETQ. V lost 4 bases and J lost 2; bases outside the gene matches: 4. The CDR3 runs to 14 residues. The CDR3: CASSPGGAQETQYF. The CDR3 nucleotides read TGCGCCAGCAGCCCCGGGGGGGCTCAAGAGACCCAGTACTTC. The full variable domain, with the rest looked up from reference TRBV5-1 and TRBJ2-5, is KAGVTQTPRYLIKTRGQQVTLSCSPISGHRSVSWYQQTPGQGLQFLFEYFSETQRNKGNFPGRFSGRQFSNSRSEMNVSTLELGDSALYLCASSPGGAQETQYFGPGTRLLVL.